What follows are 19 T cell receptor beta chains derived from one specimen sequenced in a study of OX40 agonist ivuxolimab in advanced cancers. Using immunoSEQ multiplex PCR, the repertoire was profiled, and TCRdb retains in-frame clones only, with some absent. The data show over 55,000 clones, roughly 80% seen once. The specimen comprised CD4+ or CD8+ T cells sorted from blood, sampled in a trial of the OX40 agonist ivuxolimab. Receptors were obtained from an adult with an advanced solid tumor such as melanoma, head and neck, liver or kidney cancer.

This CDR3 reads CASIPTRGNYGYTF. CDR3 nucleotide sequence: TGTGCCAGTATCCCGACGCGGGGGAACTATGGCTACACCTTC. The chain is built from TRBV19 and TRBJ1-2, with D possibly matching TRBD1 (5 bases). V lost 7 bases, J lost 2 bases, and 14 bases lay in between. Germline V gene data show CDR1 as LNHDA and CDR2 as SQIVND (reference sequence). This CDR3 region has 14 residues. Drawing the rest from reference TRBV19 and TRBJ1-2, the complete variable domain is DGGITQSPKYLFRKEGQNVTLSCEQNLNHDAMYWYRQDPGQGLRLIYYSQIVNDFQKGDIAEGYSVSREKKESFPLTVTSAQKNPTAFYLCASIPTRGNYGYTFGSGTRLTVV.

This chain uses TRBV9 with TRBJ2-3, with D perhaps TRBD1 (5 bases). The V and J ends lost 4 bases and 5 bases respectively, with 20 bases between them. Germline V lookup: CDR1 SGDLS, CDR2 YYNGEE. CDR3 size: 16 residues. The CDR3 loop reads CASSPTVLRFQDTQYF. The CDR3 coding sequence is TGTGCCAGCAGCCCGACAGTCTTACGATTTCAAGATACGCAGTATTTT.

V and J are TRBV19 and TRBJ1-1, with D tentatively TRBD1 (5 bases). This CDR3 is built from 14 residues. Germline CDR1 LNHDA, CDR2 SQIVND (reference sequence). The germline V and J ends were trimmed by 5 bases and 1 base, with 11 bases remaining between them. The CDR3 region has the DNA TGTGCCAGTAGTGATCAGGGACCGAACACTGAAGCTTTCTTT. This encodes CASSDQGPNTEAFF.

The chain uses TRBV18 and TRBJ1-2; perhaps TRBD1 as D (5 bases). The length of the CDR3 is 13 residues. Germline-derived CDR1 and CDR2 are KGHSH and LQKENI. V lost 2 bases and J 3 bases, leaving 7 bases between the germline ends. This CDR3 reads CASSPTGDYGYTF. DNA for the CDR3: TGTGCCAGCTCACCAACGGGGGACTATGGCTACACCTTC. The entire variable domain, with the rest obtained from reference TRBV18 and TRBJ1-2, is as follows: NAGVMQNPRHLVRRRGQEARLRCSPMKGHSHVYWYRQLPEEGLKFMVYLQKENIIDESGMPKERFSAEFPKEGPSILRIQQVVRGDSAAYFCASSPTGDYGYTFGSGTRLTVV.

The V and J genes are TRBV5-1 and TRBJ2-3; the D call may be TRBD1 or TRBD2 (5 bases each). Germline assignment: CDR1 SGHRS and CDR2 YFSETQ. V lost 4 bases and J lost 0, with 15 bases in between. The CDR3 totals 16 residues. The CDR3 here is CASSPGFGTSTDTQYF. The CDR3 DNA is TGCGCCAGCAGCCCGGGGTTCGGGACGAGCACAGATACGCAGTATTTT.

The genes are TRBV18 and TRBJ1-4; D call uncertain. V gave up 3 bases and J gave up 6 bases, with 11 bases separating them. Germline V gene sequence: CDR1 KGHSH, CDR2 LQKENI. The CDR3 runs 14 residues. CDR3 sequence reads: CASSPGVVDEKLFF. DNA for the CDR3: TGTGCCAGCTCACCCGGGGTTGTGGATGAAAAACTGTTTTTT.

This clone was picked up a small number of times. The CDR3 nucleotides are TGTGCCAGCAGCTTCGGGACAGGTCCCCTCCACTTT. Translating it yields CASSFGTGPLHF. V usage is TRBV11-2 and J usage is TRBJ1-6; 8 bases are a match to TRBD1. The trim removed 3 bases at V and 13 bases at J, leaving 2 bases unmatched. This CDR3 spans 12 amino acids. Germline V CDR1 and CDR2: SGHAT, FQNNGV.

This rearrangement joins TRBV30 to TRBJ2-5, with no clear D. Trimming took 2 bases from V and 5 from J, leaving 9 bases between them. Germline CDR1 is GTSNPN and CDR2 is SVGIG (reference sequence). This CDR3 has 12 residues. CDR3: CAWSPTRETQYF. DNA for the CDR3: TGTGCCTGGAGTCCCACCCGTGAGACCCAGTACTTC.

Only a few counts were recorded for this clone. The chain carries TRBV10-2 and TRBJ2-3, with D unclear. CDR1 is WSHSY, CDR2 SAAADI, per germline. This CDR3 has 12 residues. The germline V and J ends were trimmed by 5 bases and 0 bases, with 3 bases remaining between them. The CDR3 coding sequence is TGCGCCAGCAGTTCTAGCACAGATACGCAGTATTTT. The encoded protein is CASSSSTDTQYF.

The V gene is TRBV29-1, the J gene TRBJ1-2; D unclear. Germline CDR1 is SQVTM and CDR2 is ANQGSEA. V was shortened by 0 bases and J by 8 bases, with 16 bases between the two germline ends. This CDR3 comprises 14 residues. DNA for the CDR3: TGCAGCGTTGAAGATCAGGTCGCCGACGGGGGCTACACCTTC. Translating it yields CSVEDQVADGGYTF.

The chain recombines TRBV19 with TRBJ1-6; 9 bases map to TRBD1. V lost 7 bases, J lost 7 bases, and 11 bases stayed unmatched. Germline CDR1 LNHDA, CDR2 SQIVND (reference sequence). This CDR3 has 16 residues. The CDR3 is CASTSYGTGMNSPLHF. As DNA, the CDR3 is TGTGCCAGTACTTCTTATGGGACAGGGATGAATTCACCCCTCCACTTT. Drawing the rest from reference TRBV19 and TRBJ1-6, the complete variable domain is DGGITQSPKYLFRKEGQNVTLSCEQNLNHDAMYWYRQDPGQGLRLIYYSQIVNDFQKGDIAEGYSVSREKKESFPLTVTSAQKNPTAFYLCASTSYGTGMNSPLHFGNGTRLTVT.

V is TRBV2 and J is TRBJ2-2, with 9 positions matching TRBD2. The CDR3 totals 17 residues. V was clipped by 0 bases and J by 4 bases; unmatched bases: 6. The germline V gene encodes CDR1 SNHLY and CDR2 FYNNEI. CDR3 region: CASSEATLAGSTGELFF. As DNA, the CDR3 is TGTGCCAGCAGTGAAGCAACCCTAGCGGGAAGCACCGGGGAGCTGTTTTTT.

CDR3 sequence reads: CASRPDRGEKAFF. CDR3 in DNA: TGTGCCAGCAGACCGGACAGGGGAGAAAAAGCTTTCTTT. V is TRBV5-4 and J is TRBJ1-1; 9 bases map to TRBD1. The CDR3 length is 13 residues. CDR1 SGHNT and CDR2 YYREEE come from the germline V gene (reference sequence). After removal of 5 bases from V and 9 bases from J, the junction contained 8 bases not matched to a gene. The full variable domain, with the rest looked up from reference TRBV5-4 and TRBJ1-1, is ETGVTQSPTHLIKTRGQQVTLRCSSQSGHNTVSWYQQALGQGPQFIFQYYREEENGRGNFPPRFSGLQFPNYSSELNVNALELDDSALYLCASRPDRGEKAFFGQGTRLTVV.

The chain has TRBV5-6 and TRBJ1-2; the D gene is possibly TRBD1 (5 bases). The CDR3 totals 15 residues. The germline gives CDR1 SGHDT, CDR2 YYEEEE. The V end lost 4 bases, the J end lost 0 bases, and 13 bases lay between the germline ends. DNA for the CDR3: TGTGCCAGCAGCCGAACGACAGCTTCTAACTATGGCTACACCTTC. Translating gives CASSRTTASNYGYTF.

This clone has a handful of counts. The rearrangement links TRBV2 to TRBJ2-7, with D hard to call. This CDR3 comprises 13 residues. Trimming removed 4 bases from V and 2 bases from J, with 9 bases in between. Germline values: CDR1 SNHLY, CDR2 FYNNEI. This CDR3 is CASSVTTPYEQYF. The CDR3 DNA is TGTGCCAGCAGTGTAACGACTCCCTACGAGCAGTACTTC.

This clone has only a few counts. The V gene is TRBV6-1, the J gene TRBJ1-6; the D gene is possibly TRBD1 (6 bases). The germline V gene has CDR1 MNHNS and CDR2 SASEGT. Trimming took 5 bases from V and 7 from J, leaving 12 bases between them. The CDR3 is 14 residues long. CDR3 in amino acids: CASSRQEVNSPLHF. CDR3 sequence (DNA): TGTGCCAGCAGTAGACAGGAGGTCAATTCACCCCTCCACTTT.

The chain has TRBV6-5 and TRBJ1-2; 7 bases agree with TRBD1. V lost 2 bases to trimming and J lost 8 bases; unmatched junction nucleotides: 8. The CDR3 is made up of 14 amino acids. The germline V gene has CDR1 MNHEY and CDR2 SVGAGI. CDR3 protein: CASSYADRAGGYTF. Written as DNA, the CDR3 is TGTGCCAGCAGTTACGCCGACAGGGCAGGGGGCTACACCTTC.

V usage is TRBV5-1 and J usage is TRBJ2-1; no reliable D call. Germline CDR1 reads SGHRS; CDR2 reads YFSETQ. V dropped 3 bases and J dropped 8 bases, with 9 bases sitting between them. The CDR3 is 12 amino acids. The CDR3 bases are TGCGCCAGCAGCTCCCCTAGGGATGAGCAGTTCTTC. It is translated as CASSSPRDEQFF.

The rearrangement links TRBV29-1 to TRBJ2-3, with TRBD2 as a possible D gene (6 bases). The CDR3 extends over 13 amino acids. Trimming stripped 7 bases from V and 1 base from J, with 12 bases between. The germline V gene encodes CDR1 SQVTM and CDR2 ANQGSEA. The CDR3 DNA reads TGCAGCGCTAGCGACCGTGGCACAGATACGCAGTATTTT. Translated: CSASDRGTDTQYF.